This TCR beta chain was sequenced in a study of human T cells and chemical hapten exposure. TCRdb re-called the RACE reads with MiXCR, one entry per CDR3 protein. The table shows 60,000 to 80,000 distinct CDR3 sequences, with around 7% occurring only once. Specified time point: pre-sensitization, week 0. Treatment reported: therapeutic diphenylcyclopropenone sensitization with weekly scalp DPC. Blood sampling occurred before each patch-test application. Worth noting for this clonotype: This may arise from a read error, as a much more abundant clone is one base away.

Germline values: CDR1 SEHNR, CDR2 FQNEAQ (reference sequence). This CDR3 comprises 19 residues. This chain links TRBV7-9 with TRBJ1-2, with TRBD1 matching over 10 bases. The origin of this receptor is a woman aged 25 to 39 with alopecia areata. Some clones in this sample may be carry-over from other donors' samples. The sequences come from whole blood, collected in connection with sensitization to the hapten diphenylcyclopropenone (DPC). This CDR3 is CASSLRTGGDRGSPYGDTF. CDR3 in DNA: TGTGCCAGCAGCCTACGGACAGGCGGGGACAGGGGATCGCCCTATGGCGACACCTTC. The variable domain in full, with the rest retrieved from reference TRBV7-9 and TRBJ1-2, is DTGVSQNPRHKITKRGQNVTFRCDPISEHNRLYWYRQTLGQGPEFLTYFQNEAQLEKSRLLSDRFSAERPKGSFSTLEIQRTEQGDSAMYLCASSLRTGGDRGSPYGDTFGSGTRLTVV.